This T cell receptor beta chain was sequenced for a study of T cell responses to AZD1222 COVID-19 vaccine (dated by TCRdb to about 2021). About the investigation overall: A total of under 250 trial participants underwent TCR sequencing, of whom 200 to 220 had received two doses of AZD1222 and 26 had received two doses of the MenACWY control vaccine. Trial participants were enrolled by age into subgroups of 18-55, 56-69 and 70-plus years, and around 150, 28 and 57 TCR-sequenced participants, respectively, were included in these subgroups. Overall results and qualifications from the work: Because no day 14 peak-response samples were available, the repertoires could be characterized only after the peak T cell response. Nearly half of unique spike-specific TCRs reportedly recognized epitopes outside regions mutated in the B.1.351 and B.1.1.7 variants. Conclusions about previously exposed vaccinees are limited because only 5 or 6 AZD1222 recipients were SARS-CoV-2 seropositive at baseline. Most participants were white British and females outnumbered males, and the authors suggested that clonal diversity may have been underestimated. After two AZD1222 doses, spike-specific TCR breadth and depth were significantly higher than at day 0 and than in MenACWY recipients. In the small 56-69-year group, the increase in depth fell short of significance, most likely because of low power. Vaccine-associated CD4 TCRs spanned the whole spike protein, with dominant responses in regions 160-218 and 743-854.

The CDR1 and CDR2 encoded by the germline V gene (reference sequence) are LNHDA and SQIVND. V loses 9 bases at its end and J loses 1 base; junction bases beyond the gene matches: 11. Taken from cysteine to phenylalanine, the CDR3 has 16 residues. The DNA shown is the 48-base CDR3, in frame from base 1. The CDR3 regions of human TCRbeta chains were analyzed by immunosequencing. Per the original workflow: Repertoire TCRs were matched against a reference library of SARS-CoV-2-specific TCRs generated with the MIRA antigen-specificity platform. Breadth was defined as the fraction of unique TCRs that were SARS-CoV-2-associated. Depth was defined as the fraction of total T cells that were SARS-CoV-2-associated. Using the MIRA data, each spike-specific TCR was mapped to the spike region that the TCR reacts to and placed in a CD4 or CD8 class. Log10-transformed breadth and depth values were compared by one-way ANOVA with Sidak's multiple comparisons tests. This immuneACCESS table, as held by TCRdb, lists in-frame sequences with V and J called but not all clones. Of the missing ones, under half trace to an unresolved V gene in checked studies; the others have no known cause. For V, J and clone size, that table is used; D and trimming come from the DNA. For this sample there are under 200,000 clones; 70% to 90% appear just once. Jointly, the top ten make up more than 25% of the sample.

Comment on this clone: Its cognate antigen has yet to be identified. The input lacks base qualities; no much larger clone sits a single base away.

Interpreted using the paper, the time point label stands for: about 28 days (+/-7) after the second vaccine dose. Because spike-specific TCR depth and breadth did not differ between the two schedules, AZD1222 recipients who got a second dose at roughly 4 weeks were pooled with those who got a second dose at roughly 12 weeks. Vaccinee samples were obtained from the UK trials COV001 and COV002, which included a single-blind randomized controlled phase 2/3 trial of AZD1222 (ChAdOx1 nCoV-19) in healthy adults. Trial participant PBMC samples were collected at day 0 and day 28 after the second dose for TCRbeta chain sequencing.

In this chain, TRBV19 is recombined with TRBJ2-2; TRBD1 lines up with 7 middle nucleotides. Sample: peripheral blood, taken 28 days after the second AZD1222 dose. The TCR was taken from an adult who received the AZD1222 COVID-19 vaccine. The CDR3 here reads CASLKGASRNTGELFF. The nucleotide sequence is given as TGTGCCAGCCTTAAGGGGGCTAGCAGGAACACCGGGGAGCTGTTTTTT.